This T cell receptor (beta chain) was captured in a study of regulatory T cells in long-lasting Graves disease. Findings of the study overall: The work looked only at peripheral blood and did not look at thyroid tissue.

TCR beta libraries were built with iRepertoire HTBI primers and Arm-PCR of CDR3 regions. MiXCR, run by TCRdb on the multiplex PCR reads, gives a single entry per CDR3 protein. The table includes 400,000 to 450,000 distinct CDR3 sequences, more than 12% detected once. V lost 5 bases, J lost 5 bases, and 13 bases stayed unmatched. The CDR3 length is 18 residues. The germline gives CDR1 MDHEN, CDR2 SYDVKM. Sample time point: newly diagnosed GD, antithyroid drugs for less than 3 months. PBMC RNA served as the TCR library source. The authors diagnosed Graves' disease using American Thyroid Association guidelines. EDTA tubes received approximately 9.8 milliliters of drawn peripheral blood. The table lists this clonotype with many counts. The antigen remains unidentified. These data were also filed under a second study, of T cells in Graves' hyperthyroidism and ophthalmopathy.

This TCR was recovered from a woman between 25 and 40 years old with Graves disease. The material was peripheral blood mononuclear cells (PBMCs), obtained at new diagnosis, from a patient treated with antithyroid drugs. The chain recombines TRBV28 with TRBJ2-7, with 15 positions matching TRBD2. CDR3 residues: CASSLIPPGTSGRNEQYF. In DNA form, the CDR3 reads TGTGCCAGCAGTCTAATCCCCCCCGGGACTAGCGGGAGGAACGAGCAGTACTTC.